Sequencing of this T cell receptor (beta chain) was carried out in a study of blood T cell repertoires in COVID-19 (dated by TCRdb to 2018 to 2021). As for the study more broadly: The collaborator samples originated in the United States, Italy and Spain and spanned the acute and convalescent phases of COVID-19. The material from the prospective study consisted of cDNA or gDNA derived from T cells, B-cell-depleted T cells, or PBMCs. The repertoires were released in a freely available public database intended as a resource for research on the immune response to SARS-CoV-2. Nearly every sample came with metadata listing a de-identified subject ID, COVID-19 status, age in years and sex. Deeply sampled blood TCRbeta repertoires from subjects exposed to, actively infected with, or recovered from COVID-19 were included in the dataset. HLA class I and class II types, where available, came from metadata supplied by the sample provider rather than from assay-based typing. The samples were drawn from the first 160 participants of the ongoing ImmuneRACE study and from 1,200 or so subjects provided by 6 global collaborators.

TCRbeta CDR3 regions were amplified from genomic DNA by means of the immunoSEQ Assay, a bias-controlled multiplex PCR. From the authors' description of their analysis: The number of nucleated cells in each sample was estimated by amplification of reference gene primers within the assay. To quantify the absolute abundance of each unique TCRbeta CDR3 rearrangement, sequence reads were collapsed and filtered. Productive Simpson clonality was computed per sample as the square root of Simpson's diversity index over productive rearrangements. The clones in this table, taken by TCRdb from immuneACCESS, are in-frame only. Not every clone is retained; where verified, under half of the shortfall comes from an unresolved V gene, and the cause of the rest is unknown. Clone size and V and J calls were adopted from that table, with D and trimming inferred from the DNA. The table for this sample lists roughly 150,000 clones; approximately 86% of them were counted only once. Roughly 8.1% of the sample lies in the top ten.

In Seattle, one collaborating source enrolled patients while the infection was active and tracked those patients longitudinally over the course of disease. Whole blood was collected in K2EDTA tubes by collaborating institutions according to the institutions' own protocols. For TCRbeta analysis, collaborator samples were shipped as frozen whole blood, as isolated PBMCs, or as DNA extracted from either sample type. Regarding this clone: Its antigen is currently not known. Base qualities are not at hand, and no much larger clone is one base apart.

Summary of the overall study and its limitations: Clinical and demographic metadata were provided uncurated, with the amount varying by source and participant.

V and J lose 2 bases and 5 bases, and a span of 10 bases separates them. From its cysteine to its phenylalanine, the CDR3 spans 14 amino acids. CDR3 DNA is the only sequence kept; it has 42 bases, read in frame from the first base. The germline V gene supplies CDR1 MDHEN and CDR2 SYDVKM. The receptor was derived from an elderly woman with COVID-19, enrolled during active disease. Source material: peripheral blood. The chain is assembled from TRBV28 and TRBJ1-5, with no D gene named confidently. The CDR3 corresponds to CASSLIGGYQPQHF. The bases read TGTGCCAGCAGTTTAATCGGCGGATATCAGCCCCAGCATTTT. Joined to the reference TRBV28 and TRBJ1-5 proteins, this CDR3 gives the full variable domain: DVKVTQSSRYLVKRTGEKVFLECVQDMDHENMFWYRQDPGLGLRLIYFSYDVKMKEKGDIPEGYSVSREKKERFSLILESASTNQTSMYLCASSLIGGYQPQHFGDGTRLSIL.